This TCR beta chain derives from a study of T-cell memory formation after mild COVID-19. Study overall: Largely, TCR clusters stayed within a single donor. Study-wide findings and caveats: Confirmation was lacking for SARS-CoV-2 specificity of second-wave clones that peaked on day 37. CD4+ contracting clones were found mainly in CM and EM, and CD8+ ones in EMRA. Pre-infection memory already had some responding clones, implying cross-reactive memory joined.

TCRdb analysed the 5' RACE reads with MiXCR anew, one entry per CDR3 protein. The data hold hundreds of thousands of distinct CDR3 sequences, with approximately 18% observed a single time. The V gene's germline CDR1 is SEHNR and CDR2 FQNEAQ (reference sequence). Trimming pared 1 base from V and 5 bases from J, leaving 16 bases between. The CDR3 spans 16 residues. This clonotype came up a few times. Its antigen is undetermined. The sequencing input was PBMCs or a T cell subset sorted from them (not recorded which). The sequence was obtained from an adult woman who had mild COVID-19 (a few samples of this study predate the infection). Cell type and time point are not known. The gene calls are TRBV7-9 and TRBJ2-3; D may be TRBD1 or TRBD2 (6 bases each). CDR3 nucleotides: TGTGCCAGCAGCTTAGGGGCGTCGGGGGCTGGAGATACGCAGTATTTT. Translation gives CASSLGASGAGDTQYF.